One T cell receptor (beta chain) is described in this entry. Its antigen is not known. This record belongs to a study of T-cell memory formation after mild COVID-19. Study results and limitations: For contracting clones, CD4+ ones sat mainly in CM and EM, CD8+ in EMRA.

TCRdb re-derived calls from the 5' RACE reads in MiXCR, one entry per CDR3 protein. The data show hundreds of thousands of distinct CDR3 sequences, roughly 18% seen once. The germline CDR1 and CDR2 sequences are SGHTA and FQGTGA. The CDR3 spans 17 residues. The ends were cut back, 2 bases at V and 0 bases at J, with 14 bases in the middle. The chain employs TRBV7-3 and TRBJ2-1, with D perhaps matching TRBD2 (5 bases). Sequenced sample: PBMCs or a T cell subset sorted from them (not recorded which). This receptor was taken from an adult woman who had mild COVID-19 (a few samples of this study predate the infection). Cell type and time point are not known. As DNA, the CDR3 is TGTGCCAGCAGCTTAGGGCCTAGGGCGGGCTCCTACAATGAGCAGTTCTTC. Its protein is CASSLGPRAGSYNEQFF.